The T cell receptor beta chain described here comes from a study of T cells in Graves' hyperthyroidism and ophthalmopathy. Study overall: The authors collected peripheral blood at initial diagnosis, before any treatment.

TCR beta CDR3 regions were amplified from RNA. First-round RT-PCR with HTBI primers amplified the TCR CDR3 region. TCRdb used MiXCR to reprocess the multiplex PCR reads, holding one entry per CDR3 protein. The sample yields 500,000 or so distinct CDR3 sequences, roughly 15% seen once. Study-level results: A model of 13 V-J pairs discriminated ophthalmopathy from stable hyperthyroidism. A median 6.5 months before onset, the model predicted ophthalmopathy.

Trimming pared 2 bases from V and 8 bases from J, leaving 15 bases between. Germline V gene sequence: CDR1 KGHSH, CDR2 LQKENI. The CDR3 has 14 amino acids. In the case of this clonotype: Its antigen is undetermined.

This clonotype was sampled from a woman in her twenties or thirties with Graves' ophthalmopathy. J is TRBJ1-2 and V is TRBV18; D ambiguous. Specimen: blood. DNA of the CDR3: TGTGCCAGCTCACCAGGACGGCTTTTCGAGGGCTACACCTTC. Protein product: CASSPGRLFEGYTF.